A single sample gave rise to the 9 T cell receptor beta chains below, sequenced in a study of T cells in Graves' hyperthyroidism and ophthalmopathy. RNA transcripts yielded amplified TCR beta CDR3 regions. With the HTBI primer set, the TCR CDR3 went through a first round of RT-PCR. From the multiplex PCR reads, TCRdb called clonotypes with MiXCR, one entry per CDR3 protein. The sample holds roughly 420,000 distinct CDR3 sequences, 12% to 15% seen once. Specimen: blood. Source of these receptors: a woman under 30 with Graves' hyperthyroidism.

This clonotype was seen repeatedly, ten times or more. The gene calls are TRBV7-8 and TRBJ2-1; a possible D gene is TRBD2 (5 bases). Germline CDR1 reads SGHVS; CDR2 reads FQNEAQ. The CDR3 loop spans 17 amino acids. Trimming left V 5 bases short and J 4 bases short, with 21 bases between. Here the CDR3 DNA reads TGTGCCAGCAGCCCCGGGGTAGCGCAACCTATTTACAATGAGCAGTTCTTC. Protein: CASSPGVAQPIYNEQFF.

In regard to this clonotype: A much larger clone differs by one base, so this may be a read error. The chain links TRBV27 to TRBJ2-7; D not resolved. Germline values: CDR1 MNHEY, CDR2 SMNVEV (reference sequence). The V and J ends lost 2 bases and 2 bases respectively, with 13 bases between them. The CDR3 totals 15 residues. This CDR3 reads CASSLIGTLPYEQYF. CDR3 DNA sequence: TGTGCCAGCAGTTTAATAGGAACTTTACCCTACGAGCAGTACTTC.

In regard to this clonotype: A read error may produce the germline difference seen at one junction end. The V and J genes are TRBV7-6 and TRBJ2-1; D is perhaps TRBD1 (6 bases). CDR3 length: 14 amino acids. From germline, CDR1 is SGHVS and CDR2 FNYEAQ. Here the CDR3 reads CASSFGDNNNKQFF. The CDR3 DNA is TGTGCCAGCAGCTTTGGGGACAACAACAATAAGCAGTTCTTC.

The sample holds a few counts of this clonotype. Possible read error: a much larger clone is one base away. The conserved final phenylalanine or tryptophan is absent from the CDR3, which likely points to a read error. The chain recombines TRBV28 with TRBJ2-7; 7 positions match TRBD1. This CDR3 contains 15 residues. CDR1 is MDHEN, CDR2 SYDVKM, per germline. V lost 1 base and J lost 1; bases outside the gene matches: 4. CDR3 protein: CASSLYGTESYEQYL. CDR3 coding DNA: TGTGCCAGCAGTTTATATGGGACAGAGTCCTACGAGCAGTACCTC.

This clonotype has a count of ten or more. Here the CDR3 DNA reads TGTGCCAGCAGCTTAGATGGGGCCGCGACAGGGGGTGTAGAGACCCAGTACTTC. Protein sequence: CASSLDGAATGGVETQYF. The chain couples TRBV11-2 to TRBJ2-5, with 9 positions matching TRBD1. With V trimmed by 0 bases and J by 4 bases, 12 bases remained unmatched. This CDR3 region has 18 residues. Germline loops: CDR1 SGHAT, CDR2 FQNNGV.

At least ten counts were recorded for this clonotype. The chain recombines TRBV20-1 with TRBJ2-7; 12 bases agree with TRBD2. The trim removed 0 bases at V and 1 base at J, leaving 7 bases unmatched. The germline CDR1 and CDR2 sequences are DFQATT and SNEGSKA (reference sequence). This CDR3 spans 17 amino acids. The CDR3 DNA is TGCAGTGCTAGAGACCCCTTGGGACTAGCGGGTTCCTACGAGCAGTACTTC. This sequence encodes CSARDPLGLAGSYEQYF.

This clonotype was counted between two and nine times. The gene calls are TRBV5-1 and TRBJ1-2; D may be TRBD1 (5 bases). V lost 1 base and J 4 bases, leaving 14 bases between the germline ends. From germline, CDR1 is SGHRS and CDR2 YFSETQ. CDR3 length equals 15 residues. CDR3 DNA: TGCGCCAGCAGCTTGAACACCCGGGGGGTCTATGGCTACACCTTC. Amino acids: CASSLNTRGVYGYTF.

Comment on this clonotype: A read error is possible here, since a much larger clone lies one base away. The CDR3 is CASRTTGSVWSNRPQHF. CDR3 sequence (DNA): TGTGCCAGCAGAACAACAGGGTCCGTCTGGAGCAATCGGCCCCAGCATTTT. This sequence joins TRBV6-1 and TRBJ1-5; possibly TRBD1 for D (6 bases). CDR3 length: 17 residues. The germline CDR1 and CDR2 sequences are MNHNS and SASEGT.

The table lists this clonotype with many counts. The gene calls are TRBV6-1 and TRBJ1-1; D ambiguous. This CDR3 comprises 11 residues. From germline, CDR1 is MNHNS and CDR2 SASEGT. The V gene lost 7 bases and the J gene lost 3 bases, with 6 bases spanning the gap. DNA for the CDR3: TGTGCCAGCAAAGGGTACACTGAAGCTTTCTTT. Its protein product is CASKGYTEAFF.